This TCR beta chain was identified during a study of T cells in Graves' hyperthyroidism and ophthalmopathy. From RNA transcripts, TCR beta CDR3 regions were amplified. The HTBI primer set was used in a first-round RT-PCR of the TCR CDR3. TCRdb itself ran the multiplex PCR reads through MiXCR, one entry per CDR3 protein. Of around 400,000 distinct CDR3 sequences in the sample, 15% to 19% were seen once. The CDR3 length is 16 residues. V was trimmed by 4 bases and J by 1 base, leaving 15 bases between them. Germline CDR1 reads SGHTA; CDR2 reads FQGTGA. These patients, aged 18 to 65, had recently diagnosed hyperthyroidism lasting under 2 months. Diagnosis relied on clinical symptoms, serum thyroxine and TRAb, thyroid ultrasound and orbital computed tomography.

This sequence joins TRBV7-3 and TRBJ2-3; a weak D match, TRBD1 (5 bases). The receptor was derived from a woman under 30 with Graves' hyperthyroidism that later progressed to Graves' ophthalmopathy. Sequenced sample: blood. The CDR3 coding sequence is TGTGCCAGCAGCTCTACCTCAGGGTTGGGCACAGATACGCAGTATTTT. This translates into CASSSTSGLGTDTQYF.